Listed below are T cell receptor beta chains from one sample, sequenced in a study of shared clonotypes between healthy human individuals. The table came from immunoSEQ multiplex PCR; TCRdb's copy has only in-frame clones and leaves some out. The sample gives fewer than 2.5 million clones, 80% to 95% of which show up once; more than 0.35% is in the top ten. The specimen sequenced was naive CD4+ T cells from PBMCs. Source of these receptors: a man aged 18 to 30 in good health. Some clones in this sample may be carry-over from other donors' samples. The CDR3 runs from the conserved cysteine through the conserved F or W. A D gene is named only where the DNA matches it firmly. The size entry is marked missing in some rows and otherwise reads once, few, many or a size class.

J gene	V gene	clone size	D gene	CDR3 DNA	CDR3 protein
TRBJ1-1	TRBV2	.	.	TGTGCCAGCCACCGGCGATTGGTGAACACTGAAGCTTTCTTT	CASHRRLVNTEAFF
TRBJ2-5	TRBV28	.	.	TGTGCCAGCAGTTCGACTAGCCAAGAGACCCAGTACTTC	CASSSTSQETQYF
TRBJ2-7	TRBV5-1	.	.	TGCGCCAGCAGCTTGTTGAGGGAGCGGTGGGACGAGCAGTACTTC	CASSLLRERWDEQYF
TRBJ2-5	TRBV28	.	.	TGTGCCAGCAGTTTGGGGGTTGCTGGGGCCCAGTACTTC	CASSLGVAGAQYF
TRBJ2-3	TRBV28	.	TRBD1	TGTGCCAGCAGAGAGACAGGGGGCACAGATACGCAGTATTTT	CASRETGGTDTQYF
TRBJ1-2	TRBV6-1	.	.	TGTGCCAGCAGTGAAAGGCAGTTGGTGACCTATGGCTACACCTTC	CASSERQLVTYGYTF
TRBJ2-3	TRBV4-3	.	TRBD1	TGCGCCAGCAGCCAGGAGGGGACAGGGGGTACAGATACGCAGTATTTT	CASSQEGTGGTDTQYF
TRBJ2-3	TRBV9	.	.	TGTGCCAGCAGCCCAAGGACTCTGGATACGCAGTATTTT	CASSPRTLDTQYF
TRBJ1-4	TRBV2	.	TRBD1	TGTGCCAGCAGTGACGGGACAGGGAGGGAAAAACTGTTTTTT	CASSDGTGREKLFF
TRBJ1-1	TRBV5-1	.	TRBD1	TGCGCCAGCAGCAAAGAACAGGGGTGGGAGAACACTGAAGCTTTCTTT	CASSKEQGWENTEAFF
TRBJ1-6	TRBV7-2	.	.	TGTGCCAGCAGCTTGTACGGGACACCGGATAATTCACCCCTCCACTTT	CASSLYGTPDNSPLHF
TRBJ2-2	TRBV18	.	.	TGTGCCAGCTCCCTCCGGGGAGCGAACGGGGAGCTGTTTTTT	CASSLRGANGELFF
TRBJ1-1	TRBV6-5	.	.	TGTGCCAGCAGTTACACCACCGGGGCTGCGGGCACTGAAGCTTTCTTT	CASSYTTGAAGTEAFF
TRBJ1-2	TRBV4-2	.	.	TGTGCCAGCAGCCCCACAGTTACCCCCAGTCTGGGGTTGAACTATGGCTACACCTTC	CASSPTVTPSLGLNYGYTF
TRBJ2-7	TRBV28	.	TRBD2	TGTGCCAGCAGTCAGTCAGCGGGAGACGAGCAGTACTTC	CASSQSAGDEQYF
TRBJ1-2	TRBV7-2	.	.	TGTGCCAGCAGCCGCTCAGGGGGCTACACCTTC	CASSRSGGYTF
TRBJ2-1	TRBV19	.	TRBD1	TGTGCCAGTAGTATTGACAGGGCCCTTTACAATGAGCAGTTCTTC	CASSIDRALYNEQFF
TRBJ2-4	TRBV5-1	.	.	TGCGCCAGCAGCTCCACGGGAGCCAAAAACATTCAGTACTTC	CASSSTGAKNIQYF
TRBJ2-1	TRBV9	.	TRBD2	TGTGCCAGCAGCGAACGGGGGGACCAATACAATGAGCAGTTCTTC	CASSERGDQYNEQFF
TRBJ2-5	TRBV27	.	.	TGTGCCAGCCGGACAGACGGAGAGACCCAGTACTTC	CASRTDGETQYF
TRBJ2-1	TRBV30	.	TRBD2	TGTGCCTGGAGGGCCGGGACTAGCGGAAATCCTTACAATGAGCAGTTCTTC	CAWRAGTSGNPYNEQFF
TRBJ2-7	TRBV25-1	.	TRBD2	TGTGCCAGCAGTAGTTCCCGGGAGGGCCGCTACGAGCAGTACTTC	CASSSSREGRYEQYF
TRBJ1-2	TRBV2	.	.	TGTGCCAGCAGTCGAACGGACTATGGCTACACCTTC	CASSRTDYGYTF
TRBJ2-5	TRBV7-2	.	TRBD1	TGTGCCAGCAGCCCAACGACAGGGCACTATCAGACCCAGTACTTC	CASSPTTGHYQTQYF
TRBJ1-2	TRBV18	.	TRBD1	TGTGCCAGCTCACCCTCGGACAGGGGGCCTTATGGCTACACCTTC	CASSPSDRGPYGYTF
TRBJ2-5	TRBV5-1	.	.	TGCGCCAGCAGCTTGTTGATGGAGACCCAGTACTTC	CASSLLMETQYF
TRBJ2-4	TRBV5-1	.	TRBD1	TGCGCCAGCAGCTTGGCCCCCGGGACAGGGCGAAACATTCAGTACTTC	CASSLAPGTGRNIQYF
TRBJ2-3	TRBV25-1	.	.	TGTGCCAGCAGATACACAGATACGCAGTATTTT	CASRYTDTQYF
TRBJ2-7	TRBV6-4	.	TRBD1	TGTGCCAGCAGGCCGGACAGGGGCTCCTACGAGCAGTACTTC	CASRPDRGSYEQYF
TRBJ1-5	TRBV6-1	few	.	TGTGCCAGCAGTGTTGAGGCAGGTAACAATCAGCCCCAGCATTTT	CASSVEAGNNQPQHF
TRBJ2-2	TRBV9	.	TRBD2	TGTGCCAGCAGCGCCACTAGCGGGCTCACCGGGGAGCTGTTTTTT	CASSATSGLTGELFF
TRBJ2-1	TRBV9	.	.	TGTGCCAGCAGCGTAGGATTATGGGAGGAGCAGTTCTTC	CASSVGLWEEQFF
TRBJ1-1	TRBV7-3	.	TRBD1	TGTGCCAGCAGCTTGACAGGGAGGAGCACTGAAGCTTTCTTT	CASSLTGRSTEAFF
TRBJ2-7	TRBV2	once	.	TGTGCCAGCAGGCAGACCTACGAGCAGTACTTC	CASRQTYEQYF
TRBJ2-5	TRBV15	.	TRBD1	TGTGCCACCAGCAGAGGCGACAGGGGTAAGACCCAGTACTTC	CATSRGDRGKTQYF
TRBJ1-2	TRBV10-3	.	TRBD1	TGTGCCATCAGTGAGGGGGCAGGGGGCTCGGATGGCTACACCTTC	CAISEGAGGSDGYTF
TRBJ1-5	TRBV27	.	.	TGTGCCAGCAGTTTAAGGCCCCGGGGCGCAGGTACCCTAGATAGCAATCAGCCCCAGCATTTT	CASSLRPRGAGTLDSNQPQHF
TRBJ2-2	TRBV2	.	TRBD2	TGTGCCAGCACCCTATTGGGGACTAGCGGAGCAAACACCGGGGAGCTGTTTTTT	CASTLLGTSGANTGELFF
TRBJ2-1	TRBV7-3	.	.	TGTGCCAGCAGCTTAGCCGGACTGGACAATGAGCAGTTCTTC	CASSLAGLDNEQFF
TRBJ1-5	TRBV6-6	.	TRBD1	TGTGCCAGCACCCTACAGGGGAATCAGCCCCAGCATTTT	CASTLQGNQPQHF
TRBJ2-3	TRBV27	.	.	TGTGCCAGCAGTTTCCTAGGCACAGATACGCAGTATTTT	CASSFLGTDTQYF
TRBJ1-1	TRBV19	once	.	TGTGCCAGTAACTTGGCGCCCATGAACACTGAAGCTTTCTTT	CASNLAPMNTEAFF
TRBJ2-5	TRBV11-2	.	.	TGTGCCAGCAGCTTAGATGGGGGCAGCCAAGAGACCCAGTACTTC	CASSLDGGSQETQYF
TRBJ1-2	TRBV27	.	.	TGTGCCAGCAGGACCCAGGGAGGCTATGGCTACACCTTC	CASRTQGGYGYTF
TRBJ2-5	TRBV6-4	.	.	TGTGCCAGCAGTGACCTGCCTGGAGAGACCCAGTACTTC	CASSDLPGETQYF
TRBJ2-7	TRBV5-1	.	TRBD1	TGCGCCAGCAGCTTCCCACGTGGGGGACAGAGTTACGAGCAGTACTTC	CASSFPRGGQSYEQYF
TRBJ1-2	TRBV5-1	.	.	TGCGCCAGCAGCTTGGCTCGGGACACAGGTGGCTACACCTTC	CASSLARDTGGYTF
TRBJ2-5	TRBV27	.	TRBD2	TGTGCCAGCACCTCCCTCCGGGGGGGAAGAGAGACCCAGTACTTC	CASTSLRGGRETQYF
TRBJ2-3	TRBV7-2	once	TRBD1	TGTGCCAGCAGCCAAGACCGCTGGGACAGCTTCACAGATACGCAGTATTTT	CASSQDRWDSFTDTQYF
TRBJ1-1	TRBV2	.	TRBD1	TGTGCCAGCCTGGCCGGGACAGGGAAGAACACTGAAGCTTTCTTT	CASLAGTGKNTEAFF
TRBJ2-1	TRBV9	.	TRBD1	TGTGCCAGCAGCCCGACGGGACAGCCTTCCTACAATGAGCAGTTCTTC	CASSPTGQPSYNEQFF
TRBJ1-3	TRBV27	.	.	TGTGCCAGCAGTCCTACTACAGGGAGAAACACCATATATTTT	CASSPTTGRNTIYF
TRBJ2-4	TRBV4-2	.	.	TGTGCCAGCAGCCAAGTAATAGCCAAAAACATTCAGTACTTC	CASSQVIAKNIQYF
TRBJ2-7	TRBV9	.	.	TGTGCCAGCAGCGCCTCCCCGAAGGGAGGCGAGCAGTACTTC	CASSASPKGGEQYF